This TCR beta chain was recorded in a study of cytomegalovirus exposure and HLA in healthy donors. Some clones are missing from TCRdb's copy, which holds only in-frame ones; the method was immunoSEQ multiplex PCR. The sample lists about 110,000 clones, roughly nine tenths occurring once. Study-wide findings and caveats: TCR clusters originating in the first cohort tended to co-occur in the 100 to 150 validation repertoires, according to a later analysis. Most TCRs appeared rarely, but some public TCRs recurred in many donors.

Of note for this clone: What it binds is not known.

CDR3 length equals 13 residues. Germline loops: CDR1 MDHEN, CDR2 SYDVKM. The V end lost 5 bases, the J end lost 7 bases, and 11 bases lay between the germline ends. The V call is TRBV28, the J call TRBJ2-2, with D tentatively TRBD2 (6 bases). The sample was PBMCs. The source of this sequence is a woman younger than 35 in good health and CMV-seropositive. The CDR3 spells CASSLSGRGELFF. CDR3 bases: TGTGCCAGCAGTCTTAGCGGCCGCGGGGAGCTGTTTTTT.